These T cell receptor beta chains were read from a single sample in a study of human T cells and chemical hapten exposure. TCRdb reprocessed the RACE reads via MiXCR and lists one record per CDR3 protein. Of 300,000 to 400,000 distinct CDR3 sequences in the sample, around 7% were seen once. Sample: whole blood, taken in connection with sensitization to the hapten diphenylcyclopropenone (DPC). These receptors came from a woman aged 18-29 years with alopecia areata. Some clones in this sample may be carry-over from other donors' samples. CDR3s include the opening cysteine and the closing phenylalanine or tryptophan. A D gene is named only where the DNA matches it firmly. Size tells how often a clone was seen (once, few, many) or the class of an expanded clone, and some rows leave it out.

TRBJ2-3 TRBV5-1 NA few TGCGCCAGCAGTGATCGGGCAGATACGCAGTATTTT CASSDRADTQYF
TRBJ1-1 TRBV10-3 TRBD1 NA TGTGCCACGTGGACAGGGATGAACACTGAAGCTTTCTTT CATWTGMNTEAFF
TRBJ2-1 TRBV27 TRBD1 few TGTGCCAGCAGTTTAGAACAGGGGAAACAGTTCTTC CASSLEQGKQFF
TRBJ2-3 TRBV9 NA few TGTGCCAGCAGCGTAGACCCAAAAGCAGATACGCAGTATTTT CASSVDPKADTQYF
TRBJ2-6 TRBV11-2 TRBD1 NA TGTGCCAGCAGCTTAGCAGGGACAGGGGTGCCTGGGGCCAACGTCCTGACTTTC CASSLAGTGVPGANVLTF
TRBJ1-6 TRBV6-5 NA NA TGTGCCAGCAGTTACTCGGGACAAGATTCACCCCTCCACTTT CASSYSGQDSPLHF
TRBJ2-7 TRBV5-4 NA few TGTGCCAGCAGCTTGGATTCGGGCGAGCAGTACTTC CASSLDSGEQYF
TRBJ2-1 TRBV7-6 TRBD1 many TGTGCCAGCAGCTTAGCTACAGACAGGGGGGGATACAATGAGCAGTTCTTC CASSLATDRGGYNEQFF
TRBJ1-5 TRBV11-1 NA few TGTGCCAGCAGCCTGGACACCTATCAGCCCCAGCATTTT CASSLDTYQPQHF
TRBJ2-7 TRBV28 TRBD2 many TGTGCCAGCAGTTTGTCCAGCGGGGGGTTCTCCTACGAGCAGTACTTC CASSLSSGGFSYEQYF
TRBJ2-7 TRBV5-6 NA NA TGTGCCAGCAGCTCCAAGGCCGCCTACGAGCAGTACTTC CASSSKAAYEQYF